Detailed here is one T cell receptor (beta chain). Its target is not known. The table came from immunoSEQ multiplex PCR; TCRdb's copy has only in-frame clones and leaves some out. This table holds tens of thousands of clones, about 88% found once. Germline CDR1 reads SEHNR; CDR2 reads FQNEAQ (reference sequence). With 1 base removed from V and 6 bases from J, the gap between germline ends came to 7 bases. There are 12 residues in the CDR3. These data belong to a study of OX40 agonist ivuxolimab in advanced cancers. The overall study: Across the patients, intravenous ivuxolimab was delivered every 2 weeks at 0.01 to 10 mg/kg. Findings of the study overall: Compared with CD4+, CD8+ T cells on average had more expanded clones. Nonresponders, in some cases, also had low normalized T-cell clonal expansion.

This TCR came from an adult with an advanced solid tumor such as melanoma, head and neck, liver or kidney cancer. Sequencing was performed on CD4+ or CD8+ T cells sorted from blood, taken in a trial of the OX40 agonist ivuxolimab. This sequence joins TRBV7-9 and TRBJ2-7; no reliable D call. The CDR3 is CASSLEGLEQYF. The CDR3 DNA sequence: TGTGCCAGCAGCTTAGAGGGTCTCGAGCAGTACTTC.